The 8 T cell receptor beta chains given below trace back to one sample, sequenced in a study of blood T cell repertoires in COVID-19. TCRdb's table, derived via immunoSEQ multiplex PCR, lists solely in-frame clones and lacks some. The top ten hold about 8% of the sample, which has some 500,000 clones, roughly nine tenths seen once. Sequencing was performed on peripheral blood. These receptors originate from a woman in her fifties or sixties with COVID-19, enrolled during active disease.

The gene calls are TRBV30 and TRBJ1-5; D ambiguous. Trimming pared 0 bases from V and 9 bases from J, leaving 12 bases between. Per germline, CDR1 GTSNPN and CDR2 SVGIG (reference sequence). The CDR3 totals 13 residues. The CDR3 spells CAWSVEGLGPQHF. The CDR3 DNA is TGTGCCTGGAGTGTAGAGGGTTTGGGGCCCCAGCATTTT.

This clone showed up just a few times. Other nucleotide sequences in the sample specify the same CDR3. The CDR3: CASSLEGATEAFF. CDR3 nucleotides: TGCGCCAGCAGCTTGGAAGGAGCCACTGAAGCTTTCTTT. This rearrangement joins TRBV5-1 to TRBJ1-1; D remains unclear. The CDR3 totals 13 residues. Germline CDR1 reads SGHRS; CDR2 reads YFSETQ. V was clipped by 0 bases and J by 4 bases, with 7 bases between them.

V gene TRBV5-6 combines with J gene TRBJ2-3; 9 bases fit TRBD2. The germline V gene encodes CDR1 SGHDT and CDR2 YYEEEE. The CDR3 runs to 16 residues. The V and J ends lost 0 bases and 7 bases, in that order; junction bases with no gene match: 9. The CDR3 protein is CASSLGAGGSRNTQYF. The CDR3 DNA reads TGTGCCAGCAGCTTGGGAGCGGGGGGTTCCCGGAATACGCAGTATTTT.

Only a few counts were recorded for this clone. The chain carries TRBV7-3 and TRBJ2-7; TRBD2 matches 9 bases. Looked up from germline, CDR1 is SGHTA and CDR2 is FQGTGA. The trim removed 1 base at V and 5 bases at J, leaving 3 bases unmatched. The length of the CDR3 is 14 residues. CDR3 region: CASSLSGGADEQYF. CDR3 nucleotide sequence: TGTGCCAGCAGCTTAAGCGGGGGGGCCGACGAGCAGTACTTC.

CDR3: CASSQDPGGSYGYTF. DNA of the CDR3: TGCGCCAGCAGCCAAGACCCAGGGGGTAGCTATGGCTACACCTTC. This chain joins TRBV4-1 and TRBJ1-2; 7 bases agree with TRBD1. V lost 0 bases to trimming and J lost 4 bases; unmatched junction nucleotides: 5. The CDR3 contains 15 residues. The germline CDR1 and CDR2 sequences are MGHRA and YSYEKL.

V usage is TRBV11-1 and J usage is TRBJ2-5, with 7 nucleotides matching TRBD1. Looked up from germline, CDR1 is SGHAT and CDR2 is FQDESV (reference sequence). CDR3 length: 15 amino acids. The V gene end was trimmed by 5 bases and the J gene end by 2 bases; junction bases not matched to a gene: 8. The CDR3 protein is CASSPGGEWQETQYF. Here the CDR3 DNA reads TGTGCCAGCAGCCCAGGGGGAGAGTGGCAAGAGACCCAGTACTTC. The full variable domain, in which reference TRBV11-1 and TRBJ2-5 provide the parts outside the CDR3, is EAEVAQSPRYKITEKSQAVAFWCDPISGHATLYWYRQILGQGPELLVQFQDESVVDDSQLPKDRFSAERLKGVDSTLKIQPAELGDSAMYLCASSPGGEWQETQYFGPGTRLLVL.

V gene TRBV10-3 combines with J gene TRBJ1-4; 8 bases agree with TRBD1. Per germline, CDR1 ENHRY and CDR2 SYGVKD. V lost 8 bases, J lost 4 bases, and 9 bases stayed unmatched. CDR3 size: 15 residues. This CDR3 is CAIGLQGGHNEKLFF. The CDR3 region has the DNA TGTGCCATCGGACTACAGGGGGGACATAATGAAAAACTGTTTTTT.

The genes are TRBV11-2 and TRBJ1-2, with TRBD1 matching 7 bases. The germline V gene encodes CDR1 SGHAT and CDR2 FQNNGV. The trim removed 5 bases at V and 4 bases at J, leaving 19 bases unmatched. This CDR3 contains 18 residues. CDR3 residues: CASSPRRDSHISSYGYTF. The CDR3 region has the DNA TGTGCCAGCAGCCCAAGACGGGACAGCCATATTTCTTCCTATGGCTACACCTTC.